This T cell receptor beta chain was sequenced for a study of blood T cells in healthy people across ages. Overall study findings and caveats: The fall in TCR beta diversity per million T cells was roughly linear with age.

A few counts support this clonotype. As yet, its antigen is unknown. Trimming cost V 0 bases and J 1 base, with 10 bases left between them. The CDR3 covers 15 residues. CDR1 and CDR2 from the germline V gene are SGDLS and YYNGEE. Combining a sample-barcoded 5' primer with a J-beta primer mix, a second PCR ran for about 7 to 11 cycles. TCRdb reprocessed the 5' RACE reads with MiXCR, giving one entry per CDR3 protein. The data show 1.4 million or so distinct CDR3 sequences, with 40% to 45% seen just once and less than 5% held by the top ten. The material sequenced was blood. The chain is built from TRBV9 and TRBJ2-5; D is uncertain. The receptor comes from a woman aged 18-29 years in good health. As DNA, the CDR3 is TGTGCCAGCAGCGTAGGGACCCTCATCCAAGAGACCCAGTACTTC. Translation: CASSVGTLIQETQYF.